These T cell receptor beta chains were read from a single sample in a study of T cell responses to AZD1222 COVID-19 vaccine. Only in-frame clones appear in the TCRdb table, and some are missing; sequencing was by immunoSEQ multiplex PCR. The table includes 83,000 or so clones, roughly 86% detected once. Sequenced material: peripheral blood, taken on day 0 of AZD1222 vaccination. All receptors derive from an adult in good health. Both conserved end residues are part of each CDR3. The D gene is left open where the match is weak. Rows give clone size only sometimes, using once, few, many, or a class for an expanded clone.

j_call | v_call | clone_size | d_call | cdr3_nt | cdr3_aa
TRBJ1-6 | TRBV6-5 | few | . | TGTGCCAGCAGTTACACAGGGTCTAATTCACCCCTCCACTTT | CASSYTGSNSPLHF
TRBJ2-3 | TRBV18 | . | . | TGTGCCAGCTCACCCCCGAGGGGGGGCACAGATACGCAGTATTTT | CASSPPRGGTDTQYF
TRBJ1-4 | TRBV19 | . | TRBD1 | TGTGCCAGTAGTATCGCCGGGACAGCAAATGAAAAACTGTTTTTT | CASSIAGTANEKLFF
TRBJ2-3 | TRBV3-1/TRBV3-2 | . | . | TGTGCCAGCAGCCAAGACCCCCTGGACGGCCTCGGGACAGATACGCAGTATTTT | CASSQDPLDGLGTDTQYF
TRBJ2-7 | TRBV7-2 | . | . | TGTGCCAGCAGCTTAGCAGGCTCCCCGTTCGAGCAGTACTTC | CASSLAGSPFEQYF
TRBJ2-7 | TRBV30 | . | . | TGTGCCTGGAGGCTCCGGGACACCACCTACGAGCAGTACTTC | CAWRLRDTTYEQYF
TRBJ1-2 | TRBV10-3 | . | . | TGTGCCATCAGTGTTGGGGGGCTGGGGAACTATGGCTACACCTTC | CAISVGGLGNYGYTF
TRBJ2-3 | TRBV19 | . | . | TGTGCCAGTGCTGAGCGCACAGATACGCAGTATTTT | CASAERTDTQYF
TRBJ1-6 | TRBV19 | . | TRBD1 | TGTGCCAGTAGTATATTTGGGGACAGATGGAGCTCACCCCTCCACTTT | CASSIFGDRWSSPLHF
TRBJ1-5 | TRBV10-3 | . | . | TGTGCCATCAGTATGGACGGTAGCAATCAGCCCCAGCATTTT | CAISMDGSNQPQHF
TRBJ1-1 | TRBV9 | few | TRBD1 | TGTGCCAGCAGCGCGACCCAGGGGGCGGGGAACACTGAAGCTTTCTTT | CASSATQGAGNTEAFF
TRBJ1-3 | TRBV7-6 | once | . | TGTGCCAGCAGCTTAACCATACAGGGCCCAGAGACCTACTCTGGAAACACCATATATTTT | CASSLTIQGPETYSGNTIYF
TRBJ2-5 | TRBV7-2 | . | . | TGTGCCAGCAGCTTCCGGCAGGGCGGTGAGACCCAGTACTTC | CASSFRQGGETQYF
TRBJ2-7 | TRBV6-2/TRBV6-3 | . | TRBD2 | TGTGCCAGCAGTTACTCGAGGGCGCTGACTAGCCTATTGGGCGAGCAGTACTTC | CASSYSRALTSLLGEQYF
TRBJ1-2 | TRBV19 | . | . | TGTGCCAGTAGTATGGCGGACCTAGGGTTCTATGGCTACACCTTC | CASSMADLGFYGYTF
TRBJ2-3 | TRBV2 | . | TRBD1 | TGTGCCAGGGTCAGGGGGCCGACAGATACGCAGTATTTT | CARVRGPTDTQYF
TRBJ1-1 | TRBV12-5 | . | . | TGTGCTAGTGGTATCCACCCGAACACTGAAGCTTTCTTT | CASGIHPNTEAFF
TRBJ1-3 | TRBV19 | few | . | TGTGCCAGTAGTATGTCCGGGACGGACGGAAACACCATATATTTT | CASSMSGTDGNTIYF
TRBJ1-4 | TRBV5-1 | . | TRBD1 | TGCGCCAGCAGCACTAGACAGGGAGGGAGTAATGAAAAACTGTTTTTT | CASSTRQGGSNEKLFF
TRBJ2-7 | TRBV6-5 | . | TRBD2 | TGTGCCAGCATAGCGGGGCGACTCTACGAGCAGTACTTC | CASIAGRLYEQYF
TRBJ1-4 | TRBV28 | . | TRBD1 | TGTGCCAGCAGTTCATGGGACAGAGGTAATGAAAAACTGTTTTTT | CASSSWDRGNEKLFF
TRBJ1-2 | TRBV12-5 | few | . | TGTGCTAGTGGTTTGCCTCCTTTTTCTTGGAGGGACCCTAACTATGGCTACACCTTC | CASGLPPFSWRDPNYGYTF
TRBJ2-4 | TRBV28 | . | . | TGTGCCAGCAGTTTTCGTGCACCTTCCAAAAACATTCAGTACTTC | CASSFRAPSKNIQYF
TRBJ1-2 | TRBV30 | . | . | TGTGCCTCCCAGGGGCAGGACTATGGCTACACCTTC | CASQGQDYGYTF
TRBJ2-7 | TRBV28 | . | . | TGTGCCAGCAGCCCCTCAGGAACCTACGAGCAGTACTTC | CASSPSGTYEQYF
TRBJ2-7 | TRBV5-3 | few | . | TGTGCCAGTCCCTCGGCGGATGTATCCTACGAGCAGTACTTC | CASPSADVSYEQYF
TRBJ2-7 | TRBV20-1 | . | . | TGCAGTGCTAAGGAGTACGAGCAGTACTTC | CSAKEYEQYF